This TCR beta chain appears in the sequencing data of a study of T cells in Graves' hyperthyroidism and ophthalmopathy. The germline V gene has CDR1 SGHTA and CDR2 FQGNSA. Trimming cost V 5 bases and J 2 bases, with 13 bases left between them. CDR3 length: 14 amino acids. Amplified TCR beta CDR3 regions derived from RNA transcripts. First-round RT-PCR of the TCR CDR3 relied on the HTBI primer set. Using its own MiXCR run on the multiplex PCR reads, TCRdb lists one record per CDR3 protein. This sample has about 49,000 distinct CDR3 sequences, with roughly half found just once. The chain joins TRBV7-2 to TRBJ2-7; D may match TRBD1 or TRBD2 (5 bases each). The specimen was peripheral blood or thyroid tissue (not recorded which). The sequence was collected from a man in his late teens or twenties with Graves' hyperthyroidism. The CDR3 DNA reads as TGTGCCAGCAGCCCCCCGGGACGGCCCTACGAGCAGTACTTC. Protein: CASSPPGRPYEQYF.